This entry is about one T cell receptor (beta chain). Antigen specificity is unknown. Germline loops: CDR1 SGHTA, CDR2 FQGTGA. The CDR3 spans 15 residues. The authors made the TRB cDNA libraries by 5' RACE using UMI labels. Reprocessing the 5' RACE reads, TCRdb reports a single entry for every CDR3 protein and omits DNA. The listing records tens of thousands of distinct CDR3 sequences. This specimen comes from a study of CXCR3-negative and CXCR3-positive naive CD8 T cells. Looking at the study overall: Collectively, the libraries yielded 140 million or so TRB reads in total, at about 1.5 +/- 0.3 million per library.

Findings and limits, study-wide: Naive CXCR3-negative and CXCR3-positive cells had similar TRBV-TRBJ usage; memory differed. Partly lower CXCR3 expression followed cryopreservation, and most assays relied on fresh PBMCs. In CXCR3-positive naive cells, the TRB CDR3s were more hydrophobic than in CXCR3-negative naive cells. No difference in surface CD5 was seen between naive subsets, and TCR strength was inferred from TRB CDR3 properties.

The TCR comes from a human donor in good health. Some clones in this sample may be carry-over from other donors' samples. The sample was naive CXCR3+ CD8+ T cells from blood. Sample subset: CD45RO-CCR7+CD27+CD95- naive CD8+ T cells expressing CXCR3 (TNR3+). The rearrangement links TRBV7-3 to TRBJ2-3; TCRdb's assignment of TRBD2 cannot be checked, as there is no DNA. CDR3 sequence reads: CASSAGTSSTDTQYF.